These 22 T cell receptor beta chains were sequenced from one sample in a study of cytomegalovirus exposure and HLA in healthy donors. The PCR made use of 60 Vbeta and 13 Jbeta primers. Using immunoSEQ multiplex PCR, the repertoire was profiled, and TCRdb retains in-frame clones only, with some absent. The sample lists under 150,000 clones; 68% were seen once. Sequencing was performed on PBMCs. All receptors derive from a man in his 60s in good health and CMV-seronegative.

The CDR3 coding sequence is TGTGCCAGCAGCCAGAGGGCAGATACGCAGTATTTT. Encoded protein: CASSQRADTQYF. The chain recombines TRBV28 with TRBJ2-3; D possibly corresponds to TRBD2 (5 bases). V was cut by 6 bases and J by 4 bases, with 8 bases left in between. There are 12 residues in the CDR3. Germline V lookup: CDR1 MDHEN, CDR2 SYDVKM.

By share, this clone ranks as medium-sized. The chain links TRBV28 to TRBJ2-1; 9 bases are shared with TRBD2. The CDR3 runs to 16 residues. With V trimmed by 2 bases and J by 8 bases, 10 bases remained unmatched. Germline CDR1 and CDR2: MDHEN and SYDVKM. This chain's CDR3 is CASSLLGAGGLYEQFF. The CDR3 DNA sequence: TGTGCCAGCAGTTTACTGGGAGCGGGAGGCTTGTATGAGCAGTTCTTC.

The gene calls are TRBV5-4 and TRBJ2-5; D might be TRBD1 (5 bases). The assigned J gene may be wrong: the sequence end matches TRBJ2-7 better. Germline CDR1 is SGHNT and CDR2 is YYREEE (reference sequence). This CDR3 region has 14 residues. CDR3 in amino acids: CASSLTGITYEQYF. The CDR3 region has the DNA TGTGCCAGCAGCTTGACAGGAATTACCTACGAGCAGTACTTC.

There are a few counts of this clone. The chain has TRBV19 and TRBJ1-5; D unresolved. Germline values: CDR1 LNHDA, CDR2 SQIVND (reference sequence). CDR3 length: 15 residues. The germline V and J ends were trimmed by 5 bases and 3 bases, with 14 bases remaining between them. The CDR3 sequence is CASSPRVGSNQPQHF. DNA of the CDR3: TGTGCCAGTAGTCCCCGGGTTGGCTCCAATCAGCCCCAGCATTTT.

This clone was counted between two and nine times. This chain connects TRBV9 to TRBJ1-1; unclear D gene. The length of the CDR3 is 12 residues. V was pared by 4 bases and J by 1 base, with 5 bases between. Looked up from germline, CDR1 is SGDLS and CDR2 is YYNGEE. For the CDR3, the DNA is TGTGCCAGCAGCAGAGAGAACACTGAAGCTTTCTTT. This encodes CASSRENTEAFF.

The chain employs TRBV19 and TRBJ1-4; D not certain. V lost 3 bases and J lost 3, with 8 bases in between. Germline CDR1 and CDR2: LNHDA and SQIVND (reference sequence). CDR3 length: 14 residues. This chain's CDR3 is CASSMYSSNEKLFF. The CDR3 region has the DNA TGTGCCAGTAGTATGTACAGCTCTAATGAAAAACTGTTTTTT.

V gene TRBV7-3 combines with J gene TRBJ1-1, with D maybe TRBD1 (5 bases). The CDR3 runs to 13 residues. The V and J ends lost 1 base and 7 bases respectively, with 10 bases between them. From germline, CDR1 is SGHTA and CDR2 FQGTGA. The CDR3 DNA is TGTGCCAGCAGCTTAATCGGGGGTGGTGAAGCTTTCTTT. Protein product: CASSLIGGGEAFF.

V gene TRBV7-9 combines with J gene TRBJ2-5; a possible D gene is TRBD2 (6 bases). The CDR3 loop spans 14 amino acids. V lost 8 bases to trimming and J lost 0 bases, with 13 bases between them. In germline, CDR1 is SEHNR, CDR2 FQNEAQ (reference sequence). For the CDR3, the DNA is TGTGCCAGCCAAAGCGGGTTTAACCAAGAGACCCAGTACTTC. It codes for CASQSGFNQETQYF.

The chain joins TRBV11-2 to TRBJ2-5; D is unresolved. V was trimmed by 2 bases and J by 7 bases, leaving 5 bases between them. The CDR3 spans 11 residues. Looked up from germline, CDR1 is SGHAT and CDR2 is FQNNGV. The CDR3 sequence: CASSLSATQYF. CDR3 bases: TGTGCCAGCAGCTTAAGCGCGACCCAGTACTTC.

This clone was seen more than once but under ten times. The V gene is TRBV7-9, the J gene TRBJ2-7, with 9 bases identical to TRBD1. V shed 0 bases and J 5 bases; nucleotides not matched to a gene: 5. CDR1 is SEHNR, CDR2 FQNEAQ, per germline (reference sequence). This CDR3 is built from 15 residues. CDR3: CASSLAHRGRDEQYF. CDR3 DNA: TGTGCCAGCAGCTTAGCGCACAGGGGGCGCGACGAGCAGTACTTC.

The chain joins TRBV7-6 to TRBJ2-7, with D perhaps TRBD2 (5 bases). This CDR3 comprises 15 residues. The germline gives CDR1 SGHVS, CDR2 FNYEAQ. V was clipped by 0 bases and J by 1 base, with 10 bases between them. CDR3 protein: CASSLARAGSYEQYF. In DNA form, the CDR3 reads TGTGCCAGCAGCTTAGCGAGGGCAGGTTCCTACGAGCAGTACTTC.

This clone was found a few times. The chain couples TRBV5-6 to TRBJ2-5; 7 nucleotides align to TRBD1. The V and J ends lost 4 bases and 2 bases, in that order; junction bases with no gene match: 5. This CDR3 has 14 amino acids. CDR1 SGHDT and CDR2 YYEEEE come from the germline V gene. DNA of the CDR3: TGTGCCAGCAGCCGGGACAGTAATCAAGAGACCCAGTACTTC. As protein: CASSRDSNQETQYF. The whole variable domain, filled in from reference TRBV5-6 and TRBJ2-5, reads DAGVTQSPTHLIKTRGQQVTLRCSPKSGHDTVSWYQQALGQGPQFIFQYYEEEERQRGNFPDRFSGHQFPNYSSELNVNALLLGDSALYLCASSRDSNQETQYFGPGTRLLVL.

The chain joins TRBV28 to TRBJ2-2; 8 nucleotides line up with TRBD1. CDR3 length: 15 residues. Trimming cost V 5 bases and J 1 base; bases outside gene matches: 3. Germline-derived CDR1 and CDR2 are MDHEN and SYDVKM. The CDR3 here is CASSPGQVNTGELFF. In DNA form, the CDR3 reads TGTGCCAGCAGTCCGGGACAGGTGAACACCGGGGAGCTGTTTTTT.

This clone showed up just once. The V gene is TRBV29-1, the J gene TRBJ1-1; tentatively, D is TRBD1 (5 bases). Trimming shortened V by 3 bases and J by 4 bases, and 12 bases separated the two germline ends. The V gene's germline CDR1 is SQVTM and CDR2 ANQGSEA. The CDR3 is made up of 13 amino acids. The CDR3 nucleotides read TGCAGCGTTGACGGCGGGACCACCACTGAAGCTTTCTTT. Protein: CSVDGGTTTEAFF.

The gene calls are TRBV6-5 and TRBJ1-5; TRBD1 aligns across 11 bases. The CDR3 spans 14 residues. Trimming took 6 bases from V and 4 from J; bases not matched to a gene: 2. Germline CDR1 and CDR2: MNHEY and SVGAGI. CDR3 DNA: TGTGCCAGCAGCCGGGACAGGGGGAATCAGCCCCAGCATTTT. It encodes CASSRDRGNQPQHF.

The V call is TRBV5-4, the J call TRBJ2-6; 7 bases are shared with TRBD2. CDR3 length: 16 amino acids. Germline CDR1 and CDR2: SGHNT and YYREEE (reference sequence). V lost 5 bases, J lost 2 bases, and 7 bases stayed unmatched. The DNA for the CDR3 is TGTGCCAGCAGTCTTCCCCGGGGGGCTGGGGCCAACGTCCTGACTTTC. Amino acids: CASSLPRGAGANVLTF.

The genes are TRBV5-4 and TRBJ2-7, with TRBD2 matching over 11 bases. The CDR3 covers 15 residues. Germline V lookup: CDR1 SGHNT, CDR2 YYREEE (reference sequence). V was clipped by 4 bases and J by 2 bases; unmatched bases: 5. The CDR3 nucleotides read TGTGCCAGCAGCCCGGGACTAGCGGACGCCTACGAGCAGTACTTC. As protein: CASSPGLADAYEQYF.

The chain couples TRBV14 to TRBJ2-5, with D maybe TRBD2 (6 bases). The CDR3 runs 14 residues. Germline CDR1 and CDR2: SGHDN and FVKESK. V dropped 2 bases and J dropped 2 bases, with 9 bases sitting between them. The CDR3: CASSQQGLQETQYF. CDR3 sequence (DNA): TGTGCCAGCAGCCAACAGGGACTTCAAGAGACCCAGTACTTC.

The V gene is TRBV28, the J gene TRBJ1-2; TRBD1 might be the D (6 bases). The CDR3 runs to 14 residues. The V gene's germline CDR1 is MDHEN and CDR2 SYDVKM. Trimming shortened V by 6 bases and J by 4 bases, and 15 bases separated the two germline ends. The CDR3 DNA is TGTGCCAGCAGGGAGGGGGAGGGAGGCTATGGCTACACCTTC. This encodes CASREGEGGYGYTF.

The chain uses TRBV28 and TRBJ2-7, with 8 bases fitting TRBD1. CDR3 size: 14 residues. The V segment lost 6 bases and the J segment 6 bases; nucleotides outside the gene matches: 10. Germline CDR1 and CDR2: MDHEN and SYDVKM. CDR3 amino acids: CASSLTGGNSEQYF. DNA for the CDR3: TGTGCCAGCAGCCTTACAGGGGGTAACAGCGAGCAGTACTTC.

This rearrangement joins TRBV18 to TRBJ1-5; 7 bases line up with TRBD1. The CDR3 extends over 15 amino acids. Germline V CDR1 and CDR2: KGHSH, LQKENI. V was clipped by 6 bases and J by 6 bases; unmatched bases: 11. CDR3 amino acids: CASSLEGGGAQPQHF. CDR3 nucleotide sequence: TGTGCCAGCTCCCTCGAAGGAGGGGGCGCTCAGCCCCAGCATTTT. Full variable domain (remainder filled in from reference TRBV18 and TRBJ1-5): NAGVMQNPRHLVRRRGQEARLRCSPMKGHSHVYWYRQLPEEGLKFMVYLQKENIIDESGMPKERFSAEFPKEGPSILRIQQVVRGDSAAYFCASSLEGGGAQPQHFGDGTRLSIL.

The V call is TRBV19, the J call TRBJ2-1; the D is unclear. Germline V gene data show CDR1 as LNHDA and CDR2 as SQIVND (reference sequence). The CDR3 is made up of 12 amino acids. V lost 1 base and J 6 bases, leaving 4 bases between the germline ends. The CDR3 loop is CASSIGSNEQFF. CDR3 bases: TGTGCCAGTAGTATAGGTAGCAATGAGCAGTTCTTC.